These T cell receptor beta chains were read from a single sample in a study of cytomegalovirus exposure and HLA in healthy donors. TCRdb's copy holds only in-frame clones and misses some; the assay was immunoSEQ multiplex PCR. The sample has 100,000 to 150,000 clones, approximately 92% seen once; the top ten hold 0.95% to 1.3%. Sequenced input: PBMCs. Receptors were obtained from a woman aged 18-29 years in good health and CMV-seronegative. The CDR3 runs from the conserved cysteine through the conserved F or W. The order of the fields is V gene, D gene, CDR3 protein. A D gene is named only where the DNA matches it firmly.

>TRBV7-2|-
CASSYRRGGDTEAFF
>TRBV9|-
CASSVTDLPNEQFF
>TRBV19|-
CASSIRDWGTEAFF
>TRBV27|TRBD2
CASSLPSGMNNEQFF
>TRBV4-2|TRBD2
CASSQDLYSGGGEQFF
>TRBV6-1|-
CASSNNRVPGNTIYF
>TRBV29-1|TRBD1
CSVGDRGAFF
>TRBV2|-
CASGAGYGQETQYF
>TRBV27|-
CASGRAWNEQFF
>TRBV5-1|-
CASSLNGGARGQETQYF
>TRBV6-4|-
CASLTPTAGNTIYF
>TRBV19|-
CASSITGNEKLFF
>TRBV10-1|-
CASSEEGVDTQYF
>TRBV25-1|-
CASSDTRLGEGGNTIYF
>TRBV7-9|-
CASSLAPTVSYEQYF
>TRBV5-6|-
CASSPGEDTEAFF
>TRBV6-4|-
CASSDSIVGGTEAFF